These 4 T cell receptor beta chains share one sample of origin, sequenced in a study of beta chain features in type 1 diabetes (dated by TCRdb to between 2017 and 2018). The library relied on the immunoSEQ multiplex PCR assay. The High Capacity cDNA Reverse Transcription Kit was used to reverse transcribe all of the isolated RNA, meaning that expressed TCRB transcripts were what got sequenced. Entries here come from immuneACCESS through TCRdb and include only in-frame sequences with V and J called. Some clones fail to appear in such tables; in the studies checked, an unresolved V gene covers under half of the shortfall, and the cause of the remainder is unknown. Here the sample has about 160,000 clones; about 8.1% occur a single time. In total, the top ten clones hold 0.65% of the sample. Material: central memory CD4+ T cells from blood. The receptors were gathered from a man in his late teens or twenties in good health.

The J gene is TRBJ2-5, the V gene TRBV6-6; possible D gene TRBD2, 6 bases. V lost 7 bases, J lost 2 bases, and 11 bases lay in between. Germline-derived CDR1 and CDR2 are MNHNY and SVGAGI (reference sequence). The CDR3 spans 13 residues. The CDR3, as DNA: TGTGCCAGCACCCCCGGGACTCAAGAGACCCAGTACTTC. The encoded protein is CASTPGTQETQYF.

The chain is built from TRBV7-6 and TRBJ1-5; TRBD1 matches 8 bases. This CDR3 has 15 amino acids. Germline lookup yields CDR1 SGHVS and CDR2 FNYEAQ. The V and J ends lost 5 bases and 4 bases, in that order; junction bases with no gene match: 7. DNA of the CDR3: TGTGCCAGCAGCCAGATGACAGGGGATAATCAGCCCCAGCATTTT. Residues: CASSQMTGDNQPQHF.

The CDR3 spells CASSISGTGVNQPQHF. The CDR3 DNA is TGTGCCAGCAGCATATCCGGGACAGGGGTGAATCAGCCCCAGCATTTT. This rearrangement joins TRBV7-2 to TRBJ1-5, with 10 positions matching TRBD1. The germline V gene encodes CDR1 SGHTA and CDR2 FQGNSA. V shed 5 bases, J shed 4 bases, and the junction held 8 bases outside the gene matches. There are 16 residues in the CDR3.

In this sample, this clone turned up a few times. This chain joins TRBV7-3 and TRBJ1-6, with 10 nucleotides matching TRBD1. The V segment lost 3 bases and the J segment 5 bases; nucleotides outside the gene matches: 1. The CDR3 has 15 amino acids. CDR1 and CDR2 (germline): SGHTA, FQGTGA. This CDR3 reads CASSFDRGHNSPLHF. The CDR3, as DNA: TGTGCCAGCAGCTTCGACAGGGGGCATAATTCACCCCTCCACTTT.